The 16 T cell receptor beta chains below come from one sample, sequenced in a study of T cell repertoires in cytomegalovirus infection. These receptors' antigens are unknown. In TCRdb, the reads were re-called with MiXCR into one record per CDR3 protein. The sample shows 300,000 to 400,000 distinct CDR3 sequences, approximately 25% of them seen only once. The specimen was cultured PBMCs, collected from culture after CMV antigen stimulation. The receptors were gathered from a human donor in good health (CMV status not recorded). Some clones in this sample may be carry-over from other donors' samples.

This clonotype was observed once. The gene calls are TRBV7-6 and TRBJ1-1; unclear D gene. The V gene lost 3 bases and the J gene lost 6 bases, with 11 bases spanning the gap. The CDR3 is 13 residues long. CDR1 is SGHVS and CDR2 is FNYEAQ in the germline V gene. The CDR3 DNA reads TGTGCCAGCAGCTTCCCGAGTACCTCTGAAGCTTTCTTT. Its translation is CASSFPSTSEAFF.

In this sample, this clonotype turned up many times. J is TRBJ1-4 and V is TRBV7-2, with 7 bases fitting TRBD1. Germline lookup yields CDR1 SGHTA and CDR2 FQGNSA. V shed 6 bases, J shed 4 bases, and the junction held 5 bases outside the gene matches. The CDR3 contains 14 residues. CDR3 coding DNA: TGTGCCAGCAGGAGGGACAGACATAATGAAAAACTGTTTTTT. Protein: CASRRDRHNEKLFF.

This clonotype was seen a handful of times. The chain is built from TRBV7-8 and TRBJ1-6; TRBD1 is a possible D gene (5 bases). V lost 5 bases to trimming and J lost 8 bases, with 13 bases between them. The CDR3 is 14 residues long. Germline assignment: CDR1 SGHVS and CDR2 FQNEAQ. CDR3: CASSPSRGHSPLHF. The DNA for the CDR3 is TGTGCCAGCAGCCCAAGTAGGGGACATTCACCCCTCCACTTT.

The J gene is TRBJ2-1, the V gene TRBV19; no clear D gene. The CDR3 is 14 amino acids. Trimming left V 3 bases short and J 5 bases short, with 11 bases between. Germline CDR1 reads LNHDA; CDR2 reads SQIVND (reference sequence). Here the CDR3 reads CASSMVVQHNEQFF. The CDR3 nucleotides are TGTGCCAGTAGTATGGTTGTCCAACACAATGAGCAGTTCTTC.

This clonotype has more than one count but fewer than ten. The V and J genes are TRBV4-1 and TRBJ2-3; 8 bases fit TRBD2. The V gene's germline CDR1 is MGHRA and CDR2 YSYEKL. The CDR3 runs 17 residues. V shed 0 bases and J 3 bases; nucleotides not matched to a gene: 8. CDR3 nucleotide sequence: TGCGCCAGCAGCCAAGACGCGTCGGGAGGGGGGACAGATACGCAGTATTTT. It encodes CASSQDASGGGTDTQYF.

The rearrangement links TRBV6-5 to TRBJ1-2, with 9 positions matching TRBD1. J lost 9 bases, V lost 4 bases, and 12 bases had no gene match. This CDR3 region has 15 residues. CDR1 and CDR2 (germline): MNHEY, SVGAGI. CDR3 coding DNA: TGTGCCAGCAGTTTCCTAGGGACAGGGATTATGCGCTACACCTTC. It specifies CASSFLGTGIMRYTF.

This sequence joins TRBV28 and TRBJ1-1; perhaps TRBD1 as D (5 bases). The V gene lost 2 bases and the J gene lost 3 bases, with 16 bases spanning the gap. The CDR3 is 16 residues long. Germline loops: CDR1 MDHEN, CDR2 SYDVKM. The CDR3 nucleotides are TGTGCCAGCAGTTTAGGCTGGGGGGAATGGGACACTGAAGCTTTCTTT. Translated, it gives CASSLGWGEWDTEAFF.

V gene TRBV7-8 combines with J gene TRBJ2-3; D is unresolved. Germline CDR1 SGHVS, CDR2 FQNEAQ. This CDR3 has 14 amino acids. The V and J ends lost 3 bases and 0 bases respectively, with 7 bases between them. CDR3 sequence reads: CASSFSPSTDTQYF. The CDR3 DNA follows: TGTGCCAGCAGCTTCAGTCCCAGCACAGATACGCAGTATTTT.

A few counts support this clonotype. The chain has TRBV20-1 and TRBJ2-5; D is unclear. Trimming removed 6 bases at V and 4 bases at J, with 15 bases between. The germline V gene has CDR1 DFQATT and CDR2 SNEGSKA (reference sequence). This CDR3 comprises 13 residues. CDR3 in DNA: TGCAGTGCCACGCCCCGTAATAGAGAGACCCAGTACTTC. This codes for CSATPRNRETQYF.

In regard to this clonotype: Because the CDR3 is missing its conserved closing phenylalanine or tryptophan, this is likely a read error. The chain is built from TRBV7-2 and TRBJ1-5; no firm D call. Trimming removed 7 bases from V and 7 bases from J, with 14 bases in between. CDR3 length: 13 residues. Germline assignment: CDR1 SGHTA and CDR2 FQGNSA. CDR3 in DNA: TGTGCCAGCACCTCTTCTAGGAACCAGCCCCAGCATTAT. It translates to CASTSSRNQPQHY.

In this sample, this clonotype turned up many times. V and J are TRBV7-2 and TRBJ2-1, with a possible D match to TRBD2 (6 bases). The CDR3 is 15 residues long. The V gene lost 3 bases and the J gene lost 5 bases, with 14 bases spanning the gap. Germline lookup yields CDR1 SGHTA and CDR2 FQGNSA. The CDR3 nucleotides read TGTGCCAGCAGCTTGGGTAGCGGAAGTCACAATGAGCAGTTCTTC. It codes for CASSLGSGSHNEQFF.

This clonotype was found a few times. Written as DNA, the CDR3 is TGTGCCAGCAGCCAATTCGCTAGCGGGAGGTCCTCCTACAATGAGCAGTTCTTC. Amino acid sequence: CASSQFASGRSSYNEQFF. The rearrangement uses TRBV4-2 and TRBJ2-1; 11 bases align to TRBD2. This CDR3 contains 18 residues. CDR1 LGHNA and CDR2 YNFKEQ come from the germline V gene. V dropped 2 bases and J dropped 0; count of bases not matched to a gene: 6.

The CDR3 loop is CASSLRISYNEQFF. Written as DNA, the CDR3 is TGCGCCAGCAGCTTAAGGATCTCCTACAATGAGCAGTTCTTC. This chain connects TRBV5-1 to TRBJ2-1; D gene ambiguous. There are 14 residues in the CDR3. V gave up 2 bases and J gave up 0 bases, with 6 bases separating them. Germline V gene data show CDR1 as SGHRS and CDR2 as YFSETQ.

This clonotype was detected ten times or more. The chain combines TRBV28 with TRBJ2-1; TRBD1 matches 9 bases. The CDR3 sequence is 14 residues long. Germline V CDR1 and CDR2: MDHEN, SYDVKM. The trim removed 1 base at V and 9 bases at J, leaving 4 bases unmatched. CDR3 loop: CASSLSGQGTEQFF. Here the CDR3 DNA reads TGTGCCAGCAGTTTATCGGGACAGGGTACTGAGCAGTTCTTC.

This clonotype was observed at least ten times. The chain links TRBV7-8 to TRBJ1-5, with 7 positions matching TRBD1. J lost 6 bases, V lost 0 bases, and 5 bases had no gene match. The CDR3 runs 15 residues. Looked up from germline, CDR1 is SGHVS and CDR2 is FQNEAQ. The CDR3 sequence is CASSLAQAGGQPQHF. In nucleotides, the CDR3 is TGTGCCAGCAGCTTAGCGCAGGCAGGGGGTCAGCCCCAGCATTTT.

The chain is built from TRBV7-2 and TRBJ1-5, with D perhaps matching TRBD1 (5 bases). The V end was cut by 6 bases, the J end by 6 bases, with 12 bases between. Germline loops: CDR1 SGHTA, CDR2 FQGNSA. The CDR3 spans 13 residues. Here the CDR3 reads CASSFDRTQPQHF. The CDR3 DNA is TGTGCCAGCAGTTTTGACAGAACTCAGCCCCAGCATTTT.